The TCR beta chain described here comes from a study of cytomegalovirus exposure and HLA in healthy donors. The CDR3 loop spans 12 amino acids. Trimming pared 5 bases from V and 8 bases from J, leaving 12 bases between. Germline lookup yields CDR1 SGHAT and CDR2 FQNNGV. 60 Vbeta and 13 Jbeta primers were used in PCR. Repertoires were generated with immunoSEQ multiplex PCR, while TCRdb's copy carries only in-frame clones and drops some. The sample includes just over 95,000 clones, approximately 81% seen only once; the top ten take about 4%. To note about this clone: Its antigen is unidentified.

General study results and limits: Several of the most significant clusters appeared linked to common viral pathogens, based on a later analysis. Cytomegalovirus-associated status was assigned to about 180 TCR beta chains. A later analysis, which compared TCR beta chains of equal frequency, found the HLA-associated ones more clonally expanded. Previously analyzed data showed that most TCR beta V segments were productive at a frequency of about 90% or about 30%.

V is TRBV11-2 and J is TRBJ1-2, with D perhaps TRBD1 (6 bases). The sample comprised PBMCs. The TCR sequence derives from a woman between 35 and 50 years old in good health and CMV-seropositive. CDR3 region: CASSQAGQGYTF. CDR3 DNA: TGTGCCAGCAGCCAAGCCGGACAGGGCTACACCTTC.